Only a few counts were recorded for the clone carrying this T cell receptor beta chain. The entry originates in a study of CD8+ T cells in alopecia areata. Study in general: Patients remained on tofacitinib for 6 to 18 months and then went 6 months without it.

This CDR3 comprises 14 residues. Trimming took 3 bases from V and 7 from J; bases not matched to a gene: 3. Germline-derived CDR1 and CDR2 are SGHDT and YYEEEE. Following RNA extraction, reverse transcription yielded cDNA that acted as the sequencing template. This table comes from immunoSEQ multiplex PCR, and its TCRdb copy is limited to in-frame clones, with some not included. The table has 150,000 to 160,000 clones, 45% to 60% seen once. This receptor was taken from a human donor with alopecia areata. The specimen comprised CD8+ T cells sorted from blood, sampled at week 0. The rearrangement links TRBV5-6 to TRBJ2-4, with TRBD1 matching 11 bases. The DNA for the CDR3 is TGTGCCAGCAGCTCTGGGACAGGGGGGAACATTCAGTACTTC. Translated, it gives CASSSGTGGNIQYF.